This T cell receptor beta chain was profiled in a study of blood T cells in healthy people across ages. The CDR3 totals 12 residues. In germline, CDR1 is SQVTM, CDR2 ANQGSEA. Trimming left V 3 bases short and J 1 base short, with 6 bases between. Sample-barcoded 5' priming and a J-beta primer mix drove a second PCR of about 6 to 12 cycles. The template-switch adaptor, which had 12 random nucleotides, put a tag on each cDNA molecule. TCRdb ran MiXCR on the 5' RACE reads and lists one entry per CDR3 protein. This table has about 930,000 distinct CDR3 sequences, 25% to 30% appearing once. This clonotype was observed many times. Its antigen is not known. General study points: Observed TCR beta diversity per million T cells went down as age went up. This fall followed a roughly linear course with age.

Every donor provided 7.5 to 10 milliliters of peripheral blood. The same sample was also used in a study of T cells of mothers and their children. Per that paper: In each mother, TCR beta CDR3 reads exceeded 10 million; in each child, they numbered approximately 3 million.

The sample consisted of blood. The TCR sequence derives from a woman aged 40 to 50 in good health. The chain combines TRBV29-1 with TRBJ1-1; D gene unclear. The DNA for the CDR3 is TGCAGCGTTGATCCCGGGAACACTGAAGCTTTCTTT. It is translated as CSVDPGNTEAFF.